A selection of T cell receptor beta chains follows, all from one sample in a study of identical twins. One entry per CDR3 protein results from TCRdb running MiXCR on the 5' RACE reads. This repertoire shows under 250,000 distinct CDR3 sequences, 6% to 9% found once; its top ten account for about 1.9%. This same sample was also part of a study on yellow fever vaccine responses in identical twins.

Material: memory (CD45RO+) T cells sorted from blood. Every receptor here comes from a young woman in good health. The CDR3 runs from the conserved cysteine through the conserved F or W. A D gene is named only where the DNA matches it firmly. Only some rows state a clone size, as once, few, many or a class for expanded clones.

few	TRBV19	TRBJ2-1	-	TGTGCCAGTGCGACCGAGGGGGACTACAATGAGCAGTTCTTC	CASATEGDYNEQFF
few	TRBV10-3	TRBJ2-1	TRBD2	TGTGCCGCAAACTCGGGACTAGCGGGAGTTCAGGAGCAGTTCTTC	CAANSGLAGVQEQFF
-	TRBV20-1	TRBJ2-3	TRBD2	TGCAGTGCTAGAGATTTTTTGAGGAGCGGGAGGCGGACAGATACGCAGTATTTT	CSARDFLRSGRRTDTQYF
-	TRBV6-1	TRBJ2-7	-	TGTGCCAGCACCTCGGGGGTCTCCTACGAGCAGTACTTC	CASTSGVSYEQYF
few	TRBV5-1	TRBJ2-1	-	TGCGCCAGCAGCTTGGCCGGCACGGGCAGCAATGAGCAGTTCTTC	CASSLAGTGSNEQFF
-	TRBV7-2	TRBJ2-7	-	TGTGCCAGCAGCTTAGTGCAGACATACGAGCAGTACTTC	CASSLVQTYEQYF
-	TRBV7-3	TRBJ2-3	-	TGTGCCAGCAGCCTCAACCCGAGCACAGATACGCAGTATTTT	CASSLNPSTDTQYF
many	TRBV20-1	TRBJ1-2	-	TGCAGTGCTAGAGATGTTAGGGGGTACTATGGCTACACCTTC	CSARDVRGYYGYTF
-	TRBV3-1	TRBJ2-3	-	TGTGCCAGCAGCCAAGACGTTACCTCAGATACGCAGTATTTT	CASSQDVTSDTQYF
few	TRBV7-2	TRBJ2-7	-	TGTGCCAGCAGCCCTTGGACTCCGTCCTACGAGCAGTACTTC	CASSPWTPSYEQYF
many	TRBV4-3	TRBJ2-3	TRBD2	TGCGCCAGCAGCCAAGCCCGACTAGCGGGAGGGATCAGCACAGATACGCAGTATTTT	CASSQARLAGGISTDTQYF
many	TRBV12-3/TRBV12-4	TRBJ1-5	-	TGTGCCAGCAGTTGGGACAAGATCAACAATCAGCCCCAGCATTTT	CASSWDKINNQPQHF
-	TRBV28	TRBJ2-5	TRBD1	TGTGCCAGCTACCCTTCGACAGGGGGCGCGGGAGAGACCCAGTACTTC	CASYPSTGGAGETQYF
few	TRBV6-5	TRBJ2-1	TRBD1	TGTGCCAGCAGTTCGTACAGGGGGATTGTCAATGAGCAGTTCTTC	CASSSYRGIVNEQFF
-	TRBV27	TRBJ1-4	-	TGTGCCAGCAGTTTAAGGTCTTGGGAAAAACTGTTTTTT	CASSLRSWEKLFF
few	TRBV28	TRBJ2-4	TRBD2	TGTGCCAGCAGCCTTGAGCGGGGGGTAAAAAACATTCAGTACTTC	CASSLERGVKNIQYF
-	TRBV20-1	TRBJ2-5	TRBD2	TGCAGTGCCAGCTCGGCTAGCGGGAGTTTAAAGACCCAGTACTTC	CSASSASGSLKTQYF
many	TRBV7-9	TRBJ1-5	-	TGTGCCAGCAGCTTAAGTGGGCAAGGTCAGCCCCAGCATTTT	CASSLSGQGQPQHF
many	TRBV3-1	TRBJ2-1	-	TGTGCCAGCAGCCAAGAATGGGAACAGGGAGGAGGGCAGTTCTTC	CASSQEWEQGGGQFF
-	TRBV9	TRBJ2-7	-	TGTGCCAGCAGCGTAGTGGCAGGCTCCTACGAGCAGTACTTC	CASSVVAGSYEQYF
few	TRBV6-5	TRBJ1-6	-	TGTGCCAGCAGTTACTTGGGGGCTTCAGCGGGTAATTCACCCCTCCACTTT	CASSYLGASAGNSPLHF
few	TRBV7-2	TRBJ2-2	-	TGTGCCAGCAGCCGGGATCGGATAGGCTGGGCCGGGGAGCTGTTTTTT	CASSRDRIGWAGELFF
few	TRBV7-9	TRBJ2-7	TRBD2	TGTGCCAGCAGGACTAGCGGGAGGGCATACGAGCAGTACTTC	CASRTSGRAYEQYF
many	TRBV24-1	TRBJ2-5	TRBD2	TGTGCCACCAGTGATTTGGATCCGCTAGCGGGAGGGGAGACCCAGTACTTC	CATSDLDPLAGGETQYF
few	TRBV6-1	TRBJ1-6	-	TGTGCCAGCAGTGAAGTTGTCGGGGAGGGGGATTCACCCCTCCACTTT	CASSEVVGEGDSPLHF
many	TRBV2	TRBJ1-5	TRBD1	TGTGCCAGCAGGGGGGGGGCAGGGGGTCAGCCCCAGCATTTT	CASRGGAGGQPQHF
-	TRBV20-1	TRBJ1-6	-	TGCAGTGCTAGGGCCAGGGCTGATTCACCCCTCCACTTT	CSARARADSPLHF
many	TRBV7-2	TRBJ2-1	TRBD2	TGTGCCAGCAGCTCGCTCCGGGACTACCCCAATGAGCAGTTCTTC	CASSSLRDYPNEQFF
medium-sized	TRBV7-9	TRBJ2-4	TRBD1	TGTGCCAGCAGCTTTGTAGTCGGACAGGGGGACATTCAGTACTTC	CASSFVVGQGDIQYF
many	TRBV7-6	TRBJ2-5	TRBD2	TGTGCCAGCAGCTTAAACGTAGCGGGAGAGACCCAGTACTTC	CASSLNVAGETQYF
many	TRBV29-1	TRBJ1-2	TRBD1	TGCAGCGTGCAGGGACAGGGGAACTATGGCTACACCTTC	CSVQGQGNYGYTF
few	TRBV5-1	TRBJ2-7	-	TGCGCCAGCAGCTTGGTCTCCGGGAACCCTAGCGAGCAGTACTTC	CASSLVSGNPSEQYF
once	TRBV2	TRBJ2-5	-	TGTGCCAGCAGTAGAAGACAGAAACAAGAGACCCAGTACTTC	CASSRRQKQETQYF
few	TRBV10-3	TRBJ2-4	-	TGTGCCATCAGTGACTCAATAACGGGGGAAAACATTCAGTACTTC	CAISDSITGENIQYF
many	TRBV7-2	TRBJ2-5	-	TGTGCCAGCAGCTTATTTTCGGCCCAGTACTTC	CASSLFSAQYF
many	TRBV30	TRBJ2-7	-	TGTGCCTGGAGCCGGGACCTCTACGAGCAGTACTTC	CAWSRDLYEQYF
-	TRBV28	TRBJ1-1	-	TGTGCCAGCAGTTTAACGGGGGGAGCTGGGAACACTGAAGCTTTCTTT	CASSLTGGAGNTEAFF
many	TRBV5-1	TRBJ1-4	-	TGCGCCAGCAGCTTGGCCGGGACAAGAAATGAAAAACTGTTTTTT	CASSLAGTRNEKLFF
-	TRBV20-1	TRBJ1-6	-	TGCAGTGCTAGTCTCGGACAGTCTGGATCACCCCTCCACTTT	CSASLGQSGSPLHF
-	TRBV15	TRBJ2-3	TRBD2	TGTGCCACCAGCAGACTAGCGGGGGGGGGCGCAGATACGCAGTATTTT	CATSRLAGGGADTQYF
many	TRBV15	TRBJ2-1	-	TGTGCCACCAGCAGAACAACTAGCACCCGCTACAATGAGCAGTTCTTC	CATSRTTSTRYNEQFF
few	TRBV12-3/TRBV12-4	TRBJ2-2	TRBD2	TGTGCCAGCAAACGACGGGGACGGGAGGGAGACACCGGGGAGCTGTTTTTT	CASKRRGREGDTGELFF
few	TRBV21-1	TRBJ1-1	-	TGTGCCAGCAGCAACGGGGGAATCCTCGGGGACACTGAAGCTTTCTTT	CASSNGGILGDTEAFF
many	TRBV10-2	TRBJ2-3	-	TGCGCCAGCAGGGGTCCGCCCGGGGCAGATACGCAGTATTTT	CASRGPPGADTQYF
-	TRBV7-9	TRBJ2-3	-	TGTGCCAGCAGCTACAATGGACCATACACCCAGCGGGATACGCAGTATTTT	CASSYNGPYTQRDTQYF
-	TRBV6-2/TRBV6-3	TRBJ2-7	-	TGTGCCAGCAGTTGGAGGGACCCCGTTATCTACGAGCAGTACTTC	CASSWRDPVIYEQYF
many	TRBV27	TRBJ1-3	TRBD1	TGTGCCAGCAGGCCAGGGGGAGAGGGAAACACCATATATTTT	CASRPGGEGNTIYF
-	TRBV20-1	TRBJ2-4	-	TGCAGTGCTAGCGTGCTGGTACACATTCAGTACTTC	CSASVLVHIQYF
few	TRBV11-2	TRBJ2-5	TRBD1	TGTGCCAGCAGCTTTCAGGGGGCGCAGCAAGAGACCCAGTACTTC	CASSFQGAQQETQYF
many	TRBV7-2	TRBJ2-7	-	TGTGCCAGCAGCTTACGGGGACCTAGCTCCTACGAGCAGTACTTC	CASSLRGPSSYEQYF
-	TRBV5-6	TRBJ1-6	-	TGTGCCAGCAGCTCATATCAGGGGATTTATAATTCACCCCTCCACTTT	CASSSYQGIYNSPLHF
few	TRBV6-1	TRBJ2-3	TRBD1	TGTGCCAGCAGACCGGGGAAGGTGACAGGGGTCACAGATACGCAGTATTTT	CASRPGKVTGVTDTQYF
-	TRBV7-9	TRBJ1-1	-	TGTGCCAGCAGCTTACCAGCGGAGAACACTGAAGCTTTCTTT	CASSLPAENTEAFF
few	TRBV4-2	TRBJ2-1	-	TGTGCCAGCAGCCAAGATGAGCGTTCAAACTACAATGAGCAGTTCTTC	CASSQDERSNYNEQFF
many	TRBV28	TRBJ2-7	-	TGTGCCAGCAAGGAGGCCGGTTCCTACGAGCAGTACTTC	CASKEAGSYEQYF
-	TRBV29-1	TRBJ2-3	-	TGCAGCGTTGCTGGACAGCACACAGATACGCAGTATTTT	CSVAGQHTDTQYF
few	TRBV20-1	TRBJ2-1	-	TGCAGTGCTAGAGGACTGGACAGCTCCTACAATGAGCAGTTCTTC	CSARGLDSSYNEQFF
many	TRBV3-1	TRBJ2-1	-	TGTGCCAGCAGCCAAGACAGTCGGAGACTAGAGCAGTTCTTC	CASSQDSRRLEQFF
-	TRBV20-1	TRBJ2-6	-	TGCAGTGCAAGCAGGGGTGGGGCCAACGTCCTGACTTTC	CSASRGGANVLTF
-	TRBV28	TRBJ1-5	TRBD1	TGTGCCAGCAGCCCAGACGAACAGGGGCTTCAGCCCCAGCATTTT	CASSPDEQGLQPQHF